Listed below are T cell receptor beta chains from one sample, sequenced in a study of human T cells and chemical hapten exposure. TCRdb called the RACE reads again in MiXCR, with one record for every CDR3 protein. The sample lists 80,000 to 100,000 distinct CDR3 sequences, approximately 10% occurring once. The material sequenced was whole blood, taken in connection with sensitization to the hapten diphenylcyclopropenone (DPC). The receptors derive from a woman between 50 and 59 years old with alopecia areata. Some clones in this sample may be carry-over from other donors' samples. The CDR3 runs from the conserved cysteine through the conserved F or W. Each record gives: clone size, V gene, J gene, D gene, CDR3 DNA, CDR3 protein. D genes are given only for firm matches. Expanded clones are given a class, and other clones once, few, many or no size at all.

clone size: many; V gene: TRBV9; J gene: TRBJ2-1; D gene: .; CDR3 DNA: TGTGCCAGCAGCTCCCCCCGTGAGCAGTTCTTC; CDR3 protein: CASSSPREQFF
clone size: .; V gene: TRBV7-2; J gene: TRBJ2-1; D gene: .; CDR3 DNA: TGTGCCAGCACCCGAGGGTACAATGAGCAGTTCTTC; CDR3 protein: CASTRGYNEQFF
clone size: many; V gene: TRBV7-8; J gene: TRBJ2-2; D gene: .; CDR3 DNA: TGTGCCAGCAGCCCCCGGGCCCTCTCCCGGCGTTTCACCGGGGAGCTGTTTTTT; CDR3 protein: CASSPRALSRRFTGELFF
clone size: .; V gene: TRBV28; J gene: TRBJ2-1; D gene: TRBD1; CDR3 DNA: TGTGCCAGCAGAACGGGACAGGGGGGAAACAATGAGCAGTTCTTC; CDR3 protein: CASRTGQGGNNEQFF
clone size: many; V gene: TRBV13; J gene: TRBJ1-3; D gene: TRBD1; CDR3 DNA: TGTGCCAGCAGCTTGCGACAGGGGGCCGGAGGAAACACCATATATTTT; CDR3 protein: CASSLRQGAGGNTIYF
clone size: many; V gene: TRBV4-1; J gene: TRBJ2-1; D gene: .; CDR3 DNA: TGCGCCAGCAGCCAAGTTGACGTCGTCTCCTACAATGAGCAGTTCTTC; CDR3 protein: CASSQVDVVSYNEQFF
clone size: many; V gene: TRBV4-2; J gene: TRBJ2-3; D gene: TRBD2; CDR3 DNA: TGTGCCAGCAGCCAGAAGGGACTAGCGGGAGTTGGAACAGATACGCAGTATTTT; CDR3 protein: CASSQKGLAGVGTDTQYF
clone size: many; V gene: TRBV28; J gene: TRBJ1-5; D gene: TRBD1; CDR3 DNA: TGTGCCAGCAGTGTGGACAGGGCGCCTCAGCCCCAGCATTTT; CDR3 protein: CASSVDRAPQPQHF
clone size: many; V gene: TRBV29-1; J gene: TRBJ2-4; D gene: .; CDR3 DNA: TGCAGCGTTTTTGGACAGAAAAACATTCAGTACTTC; CDR3 protein: CSVFGQKNIQYF
clone size: medium-sized; V gene: TRBV11-2; J gene: TRBJ2-5; D gene: TRBD2; CDR3 DNA: TGTGCCAGCAGCGCCCACCGTCCGGGACTATTTAGGTCCCAGTACTTC; CDR3 protein: CASSAHRPGLFRSQYF
clone size: .; V gene: TRBV29-1; J gene: TRBJ2-1; D gene: .; CDR3 DNA: TGCAGCGTTGGGCTTTACAATGAGCAGTTCTTC; CDR3 protein: CSVGLYNEQFF
clone size: many; V gene: TRBV7-9; J gene: TRBJ2-3; D gene: .; CDR3 DNA: TGTGCCAGCAGCCGTCAGACAACTAGCACAGATACGCAGTATTTT; CDR3 protein: CASSRQTTSTDTQYF
clone size: many; V gene: TRBV11-3; J gene: TRBJ2-1; D gene: .; CDR3 DNA: TGTGCCAGCAGCACCCACCCTACTAGCTTTAGCTCCTACAATGAGCAGTTCTTC; CDR3 protein: CASSTHPTSFSSYNEQFF
clone size: .; V gene: TRBV6-5; J gene: TRBJ2-1; D gene: .; CDR3 DNA: TGTGCCAGCAGTCCCTCGGGCGGGGAGTCCTACAATGAGCAGTTCTTC; CDR3 protein: CASSPSGGESYNEQFF
clone size: .; V gene: TRBV9; J gene: TRBJ2-2; D gene: TRBD2; CDR3 DNA: TGTGCCAGCAGCGCCGGGACTAGAGGCACCGGGGAGCTGTTTTTT; CDR3 protein: CASSAGTRGTGELFF
clone size: few; V gene: TRBV6-2/TRBV6-3; J gene: TRBJ2-5; D gene: TRBD2; CDR3 DNA: TGTGCCAGCAGTTCCCACTCGCGGGAGGGTGGAGAGACCCAGTACTTC; CDR3 protein: CASSSHSREGGETQYF
clone size: many; V gene: TRBV27; J gene: TRBJ1-2; D gene: TRBD1; CDR3 DNA: TGTGCCAGCAGTTTCCTAGACAGGGTTGAAGGCTACACCTTC; CDR3 protein: CASSFLDRVEGYTF
clone size: many; V gene: TRBV3-1; J gene: TRBJ2-7; D gene: TRBD2; CDR3 DNA: TGTGCCAGCAGCCAAGATCCCAGCGGGAGGGCCCACGAGCAGTACTTC; CDR3 protein: CASSQDPSGRAHEQYF
clone size: few; V gene: TRBV5-1; J gene: TRBJ2-5; D gene: TRBD2; CDR3 DNA: TGCGCCAGCAGCCCGGGACTAGCGGGAGGGCCGATCGTGGAGACCCAGTACTTC; CDR3 protein: CASSPGLAGGPIVETQYF
clone size: few; V gene: TRBV5-1; J gene: TRBJ2-5; D gene: .; CDR3 DNA: TGCGCCAGCAGCTTTGCGGGACAAGAGACCCAGTACTTC; CDR3 protein: CASSFAGQETQYF
clone size: .; V gene: TRBV19; J gene: TRBJ2-1; D gene: TRBD2; CDR3 DNA: TGTGCCAGTAGCCTTCTAGCGGGGAGCTCCTACAATGAGCAGTTCTTC; CDR3 protein: CASSLLAGSSYNEQFF
clone size: many; V gene: TRBV24-1; J gene: TRBJ2-7; D gene: TRBD2; CDR3 DNA: TGTGCCACGGGTCCTAACAGGAGCGGGAGGGCCTACGAGCAGTACTTC; CDR3 protein: CATGPNRSGRAYEQYF
clone size: few; V gene: TRBV20-1; J gene: TRBJ2-7; D gene: .; CDR3 DNA: TGCAGTGCTAGCCGTAACTACCTATACGAGCAGTACTTC; CDR3 protein: CSASRNYLYEQYF
clone size: many; V gene: TRBV30; J gene: TRBJ2-6; D gene: .; CDR3 DNA: TGTGCCTGGACGGTCCGATCTGGGGCCAACGTCCTGACTTTC; CDR3 protein: CAWTVRSGANVLTF
clone size: .; V gene: TRBV3-1; J gene: TRBJ2-2; D gene: TRBD1; CDR3 DNA: TGTGCCAGCAGCCAAGACGCAGGGGGCACCGGGGAGCTGTTTTTT; CDR3 protein: CASSQDAGGTGELFF
clone size: .; V gene: TRBV6-5; J gene: TRBJ2-7; D gene: .; CDR3 DNA: TGTGCCAGCAGCTCCGGGCCGAGCGAGCAGTACTTC; CDR3 protein: CASSSGPSEQYF
clone size: many; V gene: TRBV5-1; J gene: TRBJ2-1; D gene: TRBD1; CDR3 DNA: TGCGCCAGCAGTCCGGGACAGGGGACCTACAATGAGCAGTTCTTC; CDR3 protein: CASSPGQGTYNEQFF
clone size: few; V gene: TRBV24-1; J gene: TRBJ2-1; D gene: .; CDR3 DNA: TGTGCCACCAGTGCGGGCGGGCCCCGACCCAATGAGCAGTTCTTC; CDR3 protein: CATSAGGPRPNEQFF
clone size: many; V gene: TRBV7-3; J gene: TRBJ2-2; D gene: .; CDR3 DNA: TGTGCCAGCAGCTTGGGGCCCTCCGGCACCGGGGAGCTGTTTTTT; CDR3 protein: CASSLGPSGTGELFF
clone size: .; V gene: TRBV6-2/TRBV6-3; J gene: TRBJ2-3; D gene: TRBD1; CDR3 DNA: TGTGCCAGCAGTTCCGGGACAGGACTGGTCCTTAGCACAGATACGCAGTATTTT; CDR3 protein: CASSSGTGLVLSTDTQYF
clone size: .; V gene: TRBV9; J gene: TRBJ1-4; D gene: .; CDR3 DNA: TGTGCCAGCAGCGCCTTAAATACCCCCCGGGATAAACTGTTTTTT; CDR3 protein: CASSALNTPRDKLFF